The 23 T cell receptor beta chains presented below share a single source sample, sequenced in a study of identical twins. TCRdb processed the 5' RACE reads anew with MiXCR; each CDR3 protein has one entry. The sample records some 230,000 distinct CDR3 sequences, 6.5% to 8% being singletons. In addition, the sample was reused for a study of T cells expressing NK-cell markers.

Sequencing input: CD8+ T cells sorted from blood. The source of these receptors is a woman between 18 and 30 years old in good health.

The V gene is TRBV5-6, the J gene TRBJ1-5; 9 bases match TRBD1. CDR1 is SGHDT, CDR2 YYEEEE, per germline. The CDR3 consists of 16 residues. With V trimmed by 1 base and J by 9 bases, 11 bases remained unmatched. The CDR3 is CASSLMGQGQRRPQHF. CDR3 DNA sequence: TGTGCCAGCAGCTTGATGGGACAGGGCCAGAGGAGGCCCCAGCATTTT.

This clonotype was detected only a few times. This rearrangement joins TRBV7-9 to TRBJ2-1; 7 nucleotides agree with TRBD2. This CDR3 has 17 amino acids. Germline V gene data show CDR1 as SEHNR and CDR2 as FQNEAQ (reference sequence). V lost 6 bases, J lost 0 bases, and 11 bases stayed unmatched. The CDR3: CASRGGTGLLSYNEQFF. CDR3 nucleotides: TGTGCCAGCAGGGGAGGGACGGGACTCCTCTCCTACAATGAGCAGTTCTTC.

This chain joins TRBV20-1 and TRBJ1-2, with no clear D. The germline gives CDR1 DFQATT, CDR2 SNEGSKA (reference sequence). With 0 bases removed from V and 12 bases from J, the gap between germline ends came to 8 bases. This CDR3 has 10 residues. CDR3 residues: CSARDYADTF. The CDR3 DNA reads TGCAGTGCTAGAGATTATGCGGACACCTTC.

This clonotype was counted between two and nine times. The V call is TRBV7-9, the J call TRBJ2-2; 7 bases are a match to TRBD2. Germline trimming cut 6 bases from V and 2 bases from J; bases unmatched to any gene: 9. The CDR3 length is 16 residues. CDR1 and CDR2 (germline): SEHNR, FQNEAQ (reference sequence). The CDR3 reads CASRWGGRRNTGELFF. The CDR3, as DNA: TGTGCCAGCAGGTGGGGGGGACGTCGTAACACCGGGGAGCTGTTTTTT.

This clonotype has more than one count but fewer than ten. The chain employs TRBV27 and TRBJ2-7; 11 nucleotides agree with TRBD2. CDR1 is MNHEY and CDR2 is SMNVEV in the germline V gene (reference sequence). The CDR3 sequence is 15 residues long. V was pared by 5 bases and J by 3 bases, with 6 bases of the junction left unmatched. CDR3 sequence: CASSPIAGGLYEQYF. CDR3 nucleotide sequence: TGTGCCAGCAGTCCCATAGCGGGAGGGCTCTACGAGCAGTACTTC.

The table lists this clonotype with many counts. The V gene is TRBV29-1, the J gene TRBJ2-1; D call uncertain. The CDR3 covers 15 residues. Trimming pared 0 bases from V and 6 bases from J, leaving 15 bases between. CDR1 SQVTM and CDR2 ANQGSEA come from the germline V gene. CDR3 sequence: CSVEDIKLRSNEQFF. CDR3 nucleotide sequence: TGCAGCGTTGAAGATATAAAGCTGAGGAGCAATGAGCAGTTCTTC.

V and J are TRBV6-1 and TRBJ2-7, with no clear D. V dropped 2 bases and J dropped 4 bases, with 12 bases sitting between them. CDR3 length: 14 residues. Germline loops: CDR1 MNHNS, CDR2 SASEGT. The CDR3 loop reads CASSELIRLYEQYF. The CDR3, as DNA: TGTGCCAGCAGTGAATTAATTAGGTTGTACGAGCAGTACTTC.

The V call is TRBV15, the J call TRBJ2-1; no reliable D call. The CDR3 spans 17 residues. Trimming pared 0 bases from V and 2 bases from J, leaving 14 bases between. CDR1 is LNHNV, CDR2 YYDKDF, per germline (reference sequence). The CDR3 is CATSRDTVRSAYNEQFF. The CDR3 bases are TGTGCCACCAGCAGAGATACCGTCCGATCAGCCTACAATGAGCAGTTCTTC.

In this sample, this clonotype turned up a few times. The chain uses TRBV7-8 and TRBJ2-2; the match to TRBD2 covers 8 bases. This CDR3 region has 16 residues. With V trimmed by 5 bases and J by 3 bases, 8 bases remained unmatched. From germline, CDR1 is SGHVS and CDR2 FQNEAQ. DNA of the CDR3: TGTGCCAGCAGCCCGGCCAGCGGGGGATACACCGGGGAGCTGTTTTTT. Its protein is CASSPASGGYTGELFF.

This clonotype turned up a few times. V and J are TRBV9 and TRBJ2-3, with D perhaps being TRBD1 or TRBD2 (5 bases each). Trimming shortened V by 0 bases and J by 5 bases, and 10 bases separated the two germline ends. CDR3 size: 14 residues. The germline gives CDR1 SGDLS, CDR2 YYNGEE. The CDR3 DNA sequence: TGTGCCAGCAGCGTAGGGGACCACCTAGATACGCAGTATTTT. Amino acid sequence: CASSVGDHLDTQYF.

This clonotype appeared many times. The genes are TRBV2 and TRBJ2-1; tentatively, D is TRBD2 (5 bases). Trimming cost V 6 bases and J 0 bases, with 12 bases left between them. This CDR3 has 15 residues. The germline gives CDR1 SNHLY, CDR2 FYNNEI. The CDR3 bases are TGTGCCAGCAGGAAACTAGAGTCCTCCTACAATGAGCAGTTCTTC. It encodes CASRKLESSYNEQFF. Full variable domain (remainder filled in from reference TRBV2 and TRBJ2-1): EPEVTQTPSHQVTQMGQEVILRCVPISNHLYFYWYRQILGQKVEFLVSFYNNEISEKSEIFDDQFSVERPDGSNFTLKIRSTKLEDSAMYFCASRKLESSYNEQFFGPGTRLTVL.

This clonotype has a count of ten or more. The chain is built from TRBV15 and TRBJ2-5; D gene ambiguous. Germline V CDR1 and CDR2: LNHNV, YYDKDF (reference sequence). Trimming cost V 0 bases and J 0 bases, with 14 bases left between them. This CDR3 region has 17 residues. The CDR3 here is CATSRDRSHLYQETQYF. The CDR3 DNA follows: TGTGCCACCAGCAGAGATCGTTCCCACTTGTACCAAGAGACCCAGTACTTC.

The sample holds many counts of this clonotype. This chain connects TRBV5-6 to TRBJ2-7, with unresolved D. CDR3 length: 11 amino acids. Germline CDR1 reads SGHDT; CDR2 reads YYEEEE. V shed 3 bases and J shed 3 bases, with 4 bases lying between them. The CDR3, as DNA: TGTGCCAGCAGCTCAGTCTACGAGCAGTACTTC. Translating gives CASSSVYEQYF.

This clonotype has only a few counts. The chain links TRBV11-3 to TRBJ1-1, with unresolved D. The CDR3 consists of 12 residues. The germline V gene has CDR1 SGHNT and CDR2 YENEEA. V was cut by 5 bases and J by 4 bases, with 8 bases left in between. The CDR3 loop reads CASSRWGTEAFF. As DNA, the CDR3 is TGTGCCAGCAGCCGGTGGGGCACTGAAGCTTTCTTT.

This clonotype was seen more than once but under ten times. The chain has TRBV19 and TRBJ2-3, with a tentative D call TRBD2 (5 bases). Per the germline V gene, CDR1 is LNHDA and CDR2 is SQIVND (reference sequence). Trimming removed 10 bases at V and 0 bases at J, with 17 bases between. The CDR3 is 15 residues long. This CDR3 is CATLDREKSTDTQYF. In DNA, the CDR3 is TGTGCCACACTAGATCGGGAAAAGAGCACAGATACGCAGTATTTT. The full variable domain, completed using reference TRBV19 and TRBJ2-3, is DGGITQSPKYLFRKEGQNVTLSCEQNLNHDAMYWYRQDPGQGLRLIYYSQIVNDFQKGDIAEGYSVSREKKESFPLTVTSAQKNPTAFYLCATLDREKSTDTQYFGPGTRLTVL.

This clonotype was recorded a few times. The V call is TRBV6-6, the J call TRBJ1-1; D remains ambiguous. The CDR3 sequence is 13 residues long. The germline V gene encodes CDR1 MNHNY and CDR2 SVGAGI (reference sequence). V was cut by 6 bases and J by 4 bases, with 12 bases left in between. The CDR3 sequence is CASSEGSSTEAFF. The CDR3 nucleotides are TGTGCCAGCAGCGAAGGGAGCTCCACTGAAGCTTTCTTT.

This clonotype was seen a few times. The chain employs TRBV7-2 and TRBJ2-7; 14 nucleotides agree with TRBD2. V dropped 3 bases and J dropped 3; count of bases not matched to a gene: 4. The CDR3 is 16 amino acids. Per the germline V gene, CDR1 is SGHTA and CDR2 is FQGNSA. CDR3 residues: CASSFGTSGSLYEQYF. CDR3 nucleotides: TGTGCCAGCAGCTTCGGGACTAGCGGGAGCCTCTACGAGCAGTACTTC.

This clonotype has ten or more counts. The CDR3 here is CASSFTGSSYNEQFF. In DNA form, the CDR3 reads TGTGCCAGCAGCTTTACGGGCAGCTCCTACAATGAGCAGTTCTTC. The V gene is TRBV7-2, the J gene TRBJ2-1, with D uncertain. Trimming removed 3 bases from V and 0 bases from J, with 9 bases in between. The CDR3 covers 15 residues. The germline CDR1 and CDR2 sequences are SGHTA and FQGNSA. Drawing the rest from reference TRBV7-2 and TRBJ2-1, the complete variable domain is GAGVSQSPSNKVTEKGKDVELRCDPISGHTALYWYRQSLGQGLEFLIYFQGNSAPDKSGLPSDRFSAERTGGSVSTLTIQRTQQEDSAVYLCASSFTGSSYNEQFFGPGTRLTVL.

The chain has TRBV12-3 or TRBV12-4 and TRBJ1-5; D possibly corresponds to TRBD1 (5 bases). Trimming took 7 bases from V and 7 from J, leaving 11 bases between them. The CDR3 contains 12 residues. The DNA for the CDR3 is TGTGCCAGCACCGAGGGGAGGCAGCCCCAGCATTTT. Protein: CASTEGRQPQHF.

The rearrangement uses TRBV18 and TRBJ1-2, with D hard to call. V was pared by 2 bases and J by 0 bases, with 10 bases between. Germline-derived CDR1 and CDR2 are KGHSH and LQKENI. The CDR3 has 15 residues. CDR3 amino acids: CASSPDGEANYGYTF. The CDR3 DNA follows: TGTGCCAGCTCACCAGACGGAGAAGCTAACTATGGCTACACCTTC. Complete variable domain (other parts from reference TRBV18 and TRBJ1-2): NAGVMQNPRHLVRRRGQEARLRCSPMKGHSHVYWYRQLPEEGLKFMVYLQKENIIDESGMPKERFSAEFPKEGPSILRIQQVVRGDSAAYFCASSPDGEANYGYTFGSGTRLTVV.

This clonotype was counted between two and nine times. The V and J genes are TRBV4-1 and TRBJ2-5, with TRBD2 matching 10 bases. J was trimmed by 5 bases and V by 0 bases; bases with no gene match: 12. The V gene's germline CDR1 is MGHRA and CDR2 YSYEKL. The CDR3 extends over 18 amino acids. CDR3 bases: TGCGCCAGCAGCCAAGATGCGAGCGGGAGGGCCGGTCGGGAGACCCAGTACTTC. Amino acid sequence: CASSQDASGRAGRETQYF.

This clonotype has at least ten counts. The chain joins TRBV3-1 to TRBJ1-1, with 9 bases that match TRBD1. The CDR3 extends over 14 amino acids. J lost 10 bases, V lost 0 bases, and 6 bases had no gene match. Germline V gene lookup returns CDR1 LGHDT and CDR2 YNNKEL (reference sequence). The CDR3 nucleotides are TGTGCCAGCAGCCAAGATTGGGACAGGGTTAGAGCTTTCTTT. It is translated as CASSQDWDRVRAFF.

The chain uses TRBV10-3 and TRBJ2-2; no clear D gene. This CDR3 comprises 14 residues. Trimming removed 4 bases at V and 7 bases at J, with 13 bases between. Germline CDR1 and CDR2: ENHRY and SYGVKD. CDR3 in DNA: TGTGCCATCAGTGGACCTAGGGCGAACGGGGAGCTGTTTTTT. The encoded protein is CAISGPRANGELFF.